This T cell receptor beta chain was sequenced for a study of T cells in Graves' hyperthyroidism and ophthalmopathy. Study conclusions and caveats: Blood samples included most of the expanded thyroid clonotypes exceeding 0.001.

The V end lost 5 bases, the J end lost 7 bases, and 14 bases lay between the germline ends. The germline V gene encodes CDR1 GTSNPN and CDR2 SVGIG (reference sequence). The CDR3 length is 12 residues. Stable Graves' hyperthyroidism meant no ophthalmopathy progression within 18 months. TCR beta CDR3 region amplification was performed from RNA transcripts. The primer set for the first-round RT-PCR of the TCR CDR3 was HTBI. TCRdb ran MiXCR on the multiplex PCR reads and lists one entry per CDR3 protein. This repertoire shows around 800,000 distinct CDR3 sequences, roughly 40% found once; its top ten account for 7% to 10%. Of note for this clonotype: What it binds is not known.

This sequence was found in a man aged 18 to 29 with Graves' hyperthyroidism. Input material: blood. V usage is TRBV30 and J usage is TRBJ2-5; D is ambiguous. The CDR3 here is CAWDGLLPTQYF. Here the CDR3 DNA reads TGTGCCTGGGACGGCCTCCTCCCGACCCAGTACTTC.